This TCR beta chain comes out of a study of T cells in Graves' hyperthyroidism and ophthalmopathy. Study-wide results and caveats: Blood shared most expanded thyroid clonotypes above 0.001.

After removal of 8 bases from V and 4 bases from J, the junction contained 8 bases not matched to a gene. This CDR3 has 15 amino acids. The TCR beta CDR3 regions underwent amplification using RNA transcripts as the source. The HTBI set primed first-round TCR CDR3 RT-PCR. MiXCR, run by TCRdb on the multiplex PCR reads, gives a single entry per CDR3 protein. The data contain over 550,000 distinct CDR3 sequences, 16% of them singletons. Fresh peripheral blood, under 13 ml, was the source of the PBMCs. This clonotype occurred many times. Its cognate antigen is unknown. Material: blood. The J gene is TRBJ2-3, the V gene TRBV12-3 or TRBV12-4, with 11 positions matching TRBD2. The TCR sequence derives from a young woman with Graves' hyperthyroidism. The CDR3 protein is CASDHSGRAPDTQYF. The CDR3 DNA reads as TGTGCCAGCGATCATAGCGGGAGGGCCCCAGATACGCAGTATTTT.